This is a list of T cell receptor beta chains from one sample in a study of T cell changes during pregnancy in multiple sclerosis. Measured with immunoSEQ multiplex PCR; TCRdb has only the in-frame clones, and not every one. Seen here are some 130,000 clones, roughly 96% observed once, and the top ten hold around 0.4%. The sequences come from peripheral blood, collected after pregnancy. These receptors originate from a female donor with multiple sclerosis, enrolled in a pregnancy study. CDR3s include the opening cysteine and the closing phenylalanine or tryptophan. D genes are given only for firm matches. Not every row has a clone size; where given, it reads once, few, many or a size class.

V,size,D,J,DNA,CDR3
TRBV5-8,once,-,TRBJ2-6,TGTGCCAGCAGCTTGGAGCCGCTCTTGTCCGGGGCCAACGTCCTGACTTTC,CASSLEPLLSGANVLTF
TRBV6-1,once,TRBD1,TRBJ2-3,TGTGCCAGCAGTGCCGGCCAAGGGGGCGCGGATACGCAGTATTTT,CASSAGQGGADTQYF
TRBV13,-,-,TRBJ1-2,TGTGCCAGCAGCTTAGGTGGGGGCGCGGCCTATGGCTACACCTTC,CASSLGGGAAYGYTF
TRBV6-6,-,TRBD1,TRBJ2-5,TGTGCCAGCAGTTATGACAGGGGGCTAGTAAAGACCCAGTACTTC,CASSYDRGLVKTQYF
TRBV10-2,-,-,TRBJ2-7,TGCGCCAGCAGTGAGATTTCGGTCTACGAGCAGTACTTC,CASSEISVYEQYF
TRBV28,-,TRBD2,TRBJ2-1,TGTGCCAGCAGTCCGAGCGGGATGTGGAACAATGAGCAGTTCTTC,CASSPSGMWNNEQFF
TRBV5-8,once,-,TRBJ2-7,TGTGCCAGCAGCTCTCGCGGGGCCTACGAGCAGTACTTC,CASSSRGAYEQYF
TRBV7-6,-,-,TRBJ2-1,TGTGCCAGCAGCTTAGGGAGGTACAATGAGCAGTTCTTC,CASSLGRYNEQFF
TRBV6-1,-,-,TRBJ2-3,TGTGCCAGCAATCTTTGGGCAGGGTTCACAGATACGCAGTATTTT,CASNLWAGFTDTQYF
TRBV7-2,-,TRBD2,TRBJ2-7,TGTGCCAGCAGCTTAGTGCTAGCGGGAGGGCGAGAGCAGTACTTC,CASSLVLAGGREQYF
TRBV19,-,-,TRBJ1-4,TGTGCCAGTAGTATTCAGGGGACAGAAAAACTGTTTTTT,CASSIQGTEKLFF
TRBV29-1,-,TRBD1,TRBJ2-1,TGCAGCGTTGAAGTTCAGGGGGTCTCTTACAATGAGCAGTTCTTC,CSVEVQGVSYNEQFF
TRBV5-1,-,-,TRBJ1-3,TGCGCCAGCAGCTTGGGAGGAGTGCCCAGAAGAGGATCTGGAAACACCATATATTTT,CASSLGGVPRRGSGNTIYF
TRBV5-4,-,-,TRBJ1-1,TGTGCCAGCAGCTTGAGGGGGGGGACGGGGAACACTGAAGCTTTCTTT,CASSLRGGTGNTEAFF
TRBV28,-,TRBD2,TRBJ2-7,TGTGCCAGCAGCCTCTCCGGGGGGGGGCCGGGGGAGCAGTACTTC,CASSLSGGGPGEQYF
TRBV2,-,TRBD2,TRBJ2-5,TGTGCCAGTCTCGGACTAGTCGAGACCCAGTACTTC,CASLGLVETQYF
TRBV12-1,-,-,TRBJ2-7,TGTGCCGACCTGGGCACTAGCGGGAACAACGAGCAGTACTTC,CADLGTSGNNEQYF
TRBV6-1,-,TRBD1,TRBJ2-2,TGTGCCAGCAGGCCGACAGGGCGAGGCGGGGAGCTGTTTTTT,CASRPTGRGGELFF
TRBV19,-,TRBD1,TRBJ2-6,TGTGCCAGTAGTGTCTCCCCCGGACAGGGTCGGACTGGGGCCAACGTCCTGACTTTC,CASSVSPGQGRTGANVLTF
TRBV15,-,TRBD2,TRBJ2-7,TGTGCCACCAGCGGAGCGGGAGGGCTCTACGAGCAGTACTTC,CATSGAGGLYEQYF
TRBV7-9,-,-,TRBJ1-2,TGTGCCAGCAGCTTAGCAGTGGAGAACTATGGCTACACCTTC,CASSLAVENYGYTF
TRBV6-1,-,-,TRBJ1-2,TGTGCCAGCACCCCAACTAACTATGGCTACACCTTC,CASTPTNYGYTF
TRBV7-9,-,TRBD1,TRBJ2-2,TGTGCCAGCAGCCCCCGGGACAGCGCGAACACCGGGGAGCTGTTTTTT,CASSPRDSANTGELFF
TRBV9,-,TRBD2,TRBJ2-3,TGTGCCAGCAGCGCTACTAGCGGCACAGATGCGCAGTATTTT,CASSATSGTDAQYF
TRBV5-4,-,-,TRBJ2-2,TGTGCCAGCAGCCAAGCGCTAGTAGGGGGGGCCGGGGAGCTGTTTTTT,CASSQALVGGAGELFF
TRBV28,-,-,TRBJ2-7,TGTGCCAGCCTCGGACTGATCTCCTACGAGCAGTACTTC,CASLGLISYEQYF
TRBV7-3,-,-,TRBJ2-3,TGTGCCAGCAGCTTAGCGGGTCACGACACAGATACGCAGTATTTT,CASSLAGHDTDTQYF
TRBV6-5,-,-,TRBJ1-1,TGTGCCAGCAGTTACTTAGGGAGGGGGGACACTGAAGCTTTCTTT,CASSYLGRGDTEAFF
TRBV6-1,-,TRBD2,TRBJ2-3,TGTGCCAGCAGTGACCTAGCGGGGCCTGGAGATACGCAGTATTTT,CASSDLAGPGDTQYF
TRBV5-4,-,-,TRBJ2-1,TGTGCCAGCAGCCGTCGGACAGCCTACAATGAGCAGTTCTTC,CASSRRTAYNEQFF
TRBV9,-,TRBD1,TRBJ1-2,TGTGCCAGCAGCGCTCCGAGGACAGGGGACAACTATGGCTACACCTTC,CASSAPRTGDNYGYTF
TRBV4-1,-,-,TRBJ1-2,TGCGCCAGCAGCCAAGAAGGGGCGAACCTCTATGGCTACACCTTC,CASSQEGANLYGYTF
TRBV6-1,-,-,TRBJ2-1,TGTGCCAGCAGTGAATGGACTGTCAATGAGCAGTTCTTC,CASSEWTVNEQFF
TRBV28,once,TRBD1,TRBJ1-2,TGTGCCACCCCTCTCTCTTCGGACAGGGGCTGGTATGGCTACACCTTC,CATPLSSDRGWYGYTF
TRBV30,once,-,TRBJ2-7,TGTGCCTGGAGTGCCTCTGGGAGGGGGTACGAGCAGTACTTC,CAWSASGRGYEQYF